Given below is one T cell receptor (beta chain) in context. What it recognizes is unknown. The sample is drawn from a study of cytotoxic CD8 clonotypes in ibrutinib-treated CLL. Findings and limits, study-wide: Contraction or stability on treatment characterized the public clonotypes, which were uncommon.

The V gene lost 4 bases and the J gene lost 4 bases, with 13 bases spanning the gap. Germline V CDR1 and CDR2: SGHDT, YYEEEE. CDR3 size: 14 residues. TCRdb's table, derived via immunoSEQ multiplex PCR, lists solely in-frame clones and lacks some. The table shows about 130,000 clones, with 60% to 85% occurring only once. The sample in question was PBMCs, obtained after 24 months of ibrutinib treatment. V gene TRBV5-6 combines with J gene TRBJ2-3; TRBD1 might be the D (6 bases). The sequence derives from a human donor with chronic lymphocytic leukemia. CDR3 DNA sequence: TGTGCCAGCAGCCAGGGGTTAGCGCCAGATACGCAGTATTTT. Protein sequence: CASSQGLAPDTQYF.